This T cell receptor beta chain was recorded in a study of identical twins. Notes on the study in general: The analysis was cross-sectional rather than longitudinal within donors. Monozygotic twin pairs showed more out-of-frame TCR alpha sharing than models estimated. The more abundant beta clonotypes in cord blood had fewer insertions, and memory repertoires did not show this. Excess low generation probability was seen in twin-shared out-of-frame alpha sequences.

Via MiXCR, TCRdb re-called the 5' RACE reads, giving one row per CDR3 protein. The sample yields around 550,000 distinct CDR3 sequences, approximately 16% seen once. This clonotype was seen a few times. What it binds is not known. V shed 5 bases, J shed 4 bases, and the junction held 5 bases outside the gene matches. Germline CDR1 is SGHVS and CDR2 is FNYEAQ. The CDR3 is made up of 14 amino acids. These data also formed part of another study, on yellow fever vaccine responses in identical twins.

The sample consisted of CD4+ T cells sorted from blood. The TCR comes from a woman aged 18-35 years in good health. V is TRBV7-6 and J is TRBJ2-1; 7 bases are shared with TRBD1. The CDR3 DNA is TGTGCCAGCAGCCAGGGACAGACTTACAATGAGCAGTTCTTC. Translating gives CASSQGQTYNEQFF.